The 10 T cell receptor beta chains below were found in one sample sequenced in a study of human T cells and chemical hapten exposure. TCRdb re-analysed the RACE reads in MiXCR, keeping a single row per CDR3 protein. Here the sample spans under 65,000 distinct CDR3 sequences, about 9% being singletons. Time point noted: pre-sensitization, week 0. Treatment noted: therapeutic diphenylcyclopropenone sensitization with weekly scalp DPC. Sequencing was performed on whole blood, taken in connection with sensitization to the hapten diphenylcyclopropenone (DPC). These receptors were taken from a woman aged 40 to 55 with alopecia areata. Some clones in this sample may be carry-over from other donors' samples.

This clonotype was observed many times. The CDR3 DNA is TGTGCCAGCAGTCGGACAGGGGTGAGTCAGCCCCAGCATTTT. Protein: CASSRTGVSQPQHF. The genes are TRBV7-2 and TRBJ1-5; TRBD1 matches 9 bases. The V segment lost 6 bases and the J segment 6 bases; nucleotides outside the gene matches: 6. The germline CDR1 and CDR2 sequences are SGHTA and FQGNSA. The CDR3 is 14 amino acids.

As regards this clonotype: Possible read error: a much larger clone is one base away. The V and J genes are TRBV2 and TRBJ1-5; D gene ambiguous. This CDR3 has 15 residues. V was cut by 7 bases and J by 2 bases, with 15 bases left in between. In germline, CDR1 is SNHLY, CDR2 FYNNEI. The DNA for the CDR3 is TGTGCCAGCACTCGCGTCCCCGCGGGCAATCAGCCCCAGCATTTT. The encoded protein is CASTRVPAGNQPQHF.

The V gene is TRBV12-3 or TRBV12-4, the J gene TRBJ2-5, with D possibly being TRBD1 or TRBD2 (6 bases each). The CDR3 covers 14 residues. Trimming removed 3 bases at V and 5 bases at J, with 13 bases between. The CDR3 nucleotides are TGTGCCAGCAGTTTGCCGGGGGCAGGGGAGACCCAGTACTTC. Translation gives CASSLPGAGETQYF.

At least ten counts were recorded for this clonotype. The chain employs TRBV3-1 and TRBJ1-6, with D possibly matching TRBD1 (5 bases). CDR1 and CDR2 (germline): LGHDT, YNNKEL (reference sequence). V was cut by 0 bases and J by 7 bases, with 10 bases left in between. This CDR3 is 15 amino acids long. In nucleotides, the CDR3 is TGTGCCAGCAGCCAAGAAGGCAGGGTCAATTCACCCCTCCACTTT. It specifies CASSQEGRVNSPLHF.

This clonotype was recorded many times. V usage is TRBV6-2 or TRBV6-3 and J usage is TRBJ1-2, with D unresolved. V was shortened by 0 bases and J by 3 bases, with 8 bases between the two germline ends. This CDR3 is built from 14 residues. Per germline, CDR1 MNHEY and CDR2 SVGEGT. CDR3 sequence (DNA): TGTGCCAGCAGTTACTCCGGGAGACACTATGGCTACACCTTC. Protein product: CASSYSGRHYGYTF.

The table lists this clonotype with many counts. J is TRBJ1-1 and V is TRBV7-3; perhaps TRBD1 as D (6 bases). CDR1 SGHTA and CDR2 FQGTGA come from the germline V gene. V was trimmed by 5 bases and J by 0 bases, leaving 13 bases between them. This CDR3 spans 15 amino acids. Written as DNA, the CDR3 is TGTGCCAGCAGCCCCCAAGGGGGGATGAACACTGAAGCTTTCTTT. Its protein is CASSPQGGMNTEAFF.

This clonotype was picked up many times. CDR3 DNA: TGTGCCAGCAGGACAGGGCTGGAGTCGAAGGAGCAGTTCTTC. Translated: CASRTGLESKEQFF. This chain joins TRBV5-6 and TRBJ2-1; 7 bases align to TRBD1. V lost 5 bases, J lost 10 bases, and 12 bases stayed unmatched. The V gene's germline CDR1 is SGHDT and CDR2 YYEEEE. The CDR3 runs 14 residues.

This sequence joins TRBV4-1 and TRBJ2-7; the D is unclear. Germline V gives CDR1 MGHRA, CDR2 YSYEKL. The germline V and J ends were trimmed by 0 bases and 2 bases, with 11 bases remaining between them. The CDR3 covers 15 residues. CDR3 protein: CASSQERRETYEQYF. CDR3 in DNA: TGCGCCAGCAGCCAAGAAAGGCGTGAAACCTACGAGCAGTACTTC.

This chain connects TRBV20-1 to TRBJ2-7; TRBD1 matches at 7 bases. The trim removed 6 bases at V and 3 bases at J, leaving 8 bases unmatched. The CDR3 totals 13 residues. Germline V lookup: CDR1 DFQATT, CDR2 SNEGSKA (reference sequence). The CDR3 DNA follows: TGCAGTGCGTCCGGGGACAGTGGCTACGAGCAGTACTTC. Translating it yields CSASGDSGYEQYF.

This clonotype was detected many times. The J gene is TRBJ2-1, the V gene TRBV11-2, with 10 bases that match TRBD2. V lost 4 bases and J lost 4; bases outside the gene matches: 4. Germline lookup yields CDR1 SGHAT and CDR2 FQNNGV. The CDR3 covers 15 residues. CDR3 loop: CASSSATSGYNEQFF. Written as DNA, the CDR3 is TGTGCCAGCAGCTCTGCGACTAGCGGGTACAATGAGCAGTTCTTC.